This record concerns one T cell receptor beta chain sequence. cDNA prepared by RNA extraction and subsequent reverse transcription served as the template for sequencing. Profiling relied on immunoSEQ multiplex PCR, and the TCRdb table lists in-frame clones only, not all of them. Of over 120,000 clones in the sample, less than 70% were seen once. This entry comes from a study of CD8+ T cells in alopecia areata. Turning to the study itself: The study gave treated patients oral tofacitinib at 5 to 10 mg twice daily. Scalp area affected, as a percentage, set the severity score of treated patients.

Indicated treatment: oral pan-JAK inhibitor, 5-10 mg twice daily. From alopecia areata patients, lesional scalp punch biopsies and peripheral blood were collected. Trimming pared 5 bases from V and 4 bases from J, leaving 14 bases between. This CDR3 is built from 15 residues. Germline V gene lookup returns CDR1 KGHSH and CDR2 LQKENI. This chain uses TRBV18 with TRBJ1-4, with a weak D call TRBD1 (6 bases). The receptor's source is a human donor with alopecia areata. The specimen comprised CD8+ T cells sorted from blood, sampled at week 4, from a patient treated with tofacitinib. The CDR3 DNA reads as TGTGCCAGCTCAACCCGGGGGCCTGGTAATGAAAAACTGTTTTTT. Amino acids: CASSTRGPGNEKLFF.